These 12 T cell receptor beta chains originate from one sample sequenced in a study of shared clonotypes between healthy human individuals. Only in-frame clones appear in the TCRdb table, and some are missing; sequencing was by immunoSEQ multiplex PCR. Seen here are approximately 2,200,000 clones, about 92% observed once, and the top ten hold roughly 1.7%. CD45RO negativity and positive selection for CCR7 defined naive CD8 cells, a population that excluded terminally differentiated effector memory CD45RA+ cells. The sequenced sample was naive CD8+ T cells from PBMCs. These receptor sequences come from a man between 18 and 29 years old in good health. Some clones in this sample may be carry-over from other donors' samples.

The V and J genes are TRBV7-6 and TRBJ2-7; D unresolved. Between the trimmed V and J ends, which lost 5 bases and 2 bases, there was a span of 10 bases. CDR1 and CDR2 from the germline V gene are SGHVS and FNYEAQ. This CDR3 comprises 13 residues. The CDR3 DNA follows: TGTGCCAGCAGCCACGGACGCCCCTACGAGCAGTACTTC. Translating it yields CASSHGRPYEQYF.

The V gene is TRBV5-4, the J gene TRBJ2-2; TRBD2 aligns across 9 bases. CDR1 SGHNT and CDR2 YYREEE come from the germline V gene (reference sequence). The V gene end was trimmed by 5 bases and the J gene end by 5 bases; junction bases not matched to a gene: 7. The CDR3 consists of 15 residues. The CDR3 spells CASREGLAKTGELFF. The DNA of the CDR3 is TGTGCCAGCAGGGAGGGACTAGCAAAAACCGGGGAGCTGTTTTTT.

The J gene is TRBJ2-6, the V gene TRBV28; 10 positions match TRBD2. The CDR3 contains 18 residues. V trimming: 3 bases; J trimming: 0 bases; junction bases outside the gene matches: 5. Germline lookup yields CDR1 MDHEN and CDR2 SYDVKM. Written as DNA, the CDR3 is TGTGCCAGCAGTTTTGGACTAGCGGTTCACTCTGGGGCCAACGTCCTGACTTTC. This gives the protein CASSFGLAVHSGANVLTF.

The CDR3 protein is CASSFPAEETQYF. As DNA, the CDR3 is TGTGCCAGCAGCTTCCCAGCCGAAGAGACCCAGTACTTC. The chain uses TRBV7-9 and TRBJ2-5; D is unclear. The CDR3 loop spans 13 amino acids. The V gene's germline CDR1 is SEHNR and CDR2 FQNEAQ (reference sequence). Trimming took off 3 bases at V and 3 bases at J, with 8 bases between the two ends.

V gene TRBV27 combines with J gene TRBJ1-5; no firm D call. The CDR3 is 12 amino acids. V dropped 8 bases and J dropped 2 bases, with 7 bases sitting between them. Germline values: CDR1 MNHEY, CDR2 SMNVEV (reference sequence). CDR3 residues: CASSVGNQPQHF. The CDR3 nucleotides are TGTGCCAGCTCAGTCGGCAATCAGCCCCAGCATTTT.

This sequence joins TRBV11-2 and TRBJ1-1; D remains unclear. V was pared by 0 bases and J by 0 bases, with 11 bases between. From germline, CDR1 is SGHAT and CDR2 FQNNGV. This CDR3 region has 16 residues. CDR3 sequence reads: CASSLDYRRLNTEAFF. The CDR3 DNA reads TGTGCCAGCAGCTTAGATTATCGGAGACTGAACACTGAAGCTTTCTTT.

The V call is TRBV6-6, the J call TRBJ1-2; D gene unclear. The germline CDR1 and CDR2 sequences are MNHNY and SVGAGI (reference sequence). CDR3 length: 13 amino acids. With 0 bases removed from V and 4 bases from J, the gap between germline ends came to 6 bases. The DNA of the CDR3 is TGTGCCAGCAGTTACTCCCGGGGCTATGGCTACACCTTC. Residues: CASSYSRGYGYTF.

The chain links TRBV9 to TRBJ2-1; possibly TRBD1 or TRBD2 for D (6 bases each). The V end lost 3 bases, the J end lost 9 bases, and 28 bases lay between the germline ends. The CDR3 length is 18 residues. Germline CDR1 and CDR2: SGDLS and YYNGEE. CDR3 protein: CASSERGEEGLYRSEQFF. DNA of the CDR3: TGTGCCAGCAGCGAGAGGGGGGAGGAGGGATTGTATCGGAGTGAGCAGTTCTTC.

CDR3 amino acids: CASSSAPFGGYTF. Here the CDR3 DNA reads TGTGCCAGCAGTTCCGCGCCATTTGGGGGCTACACCTTC. This chain links TRBV27 with TRBJ1-2; no clear D. The CDR3 runs to 13 residues. The V and J ends lost 4 bases and 8 bases respectively, with 14 bases between them. Germline CDR1 is MNHEY and CDR2 is SMNVEV (reference sequence).

The V and J genes are TRBV14 and TRBJ1-2; the D is unclear. Germline CDR1 reads SGHDN; CDR2 reads FVKESK. V was shortened by 0 bases and J by 7 bases, with 15 bases between the two germline ends. The CDR3 extends over 15 amino acids. The CDR3 spells CASSQDSGRHFGYTF. DNA of the CDR3: TGTGCCAGCAGCCAAGATTCAGGACGGCACTTTGGCTACACCTTC.

The chain recombines TRBV15 with TRBJ2-1, with a weak D call TRBD2 (6 bases). The V end lost 3 bases, the J end lost 3 bases, and 12 bases lay between the germline ends. In germline, CDR1 is LNHNV, CDR2 YYDKDF (reference sequence). The CDR3 length is 15 residues. The CDR3 nucleotides are TGTGCCACCAGCAGGGGGAGGACGGACTACAATGAGCAGTTCTTC. Translation: CATSRGRTDYNEQFF.

DNA for the CDR3: TGTGCCAGCAGCCCAGGCCGGCTCGAGCAGTACTTC. It translates to CASSPGRLEQYF. The rearrangement joins TRBV7-3 to TRBJ2-7; no definite D call. Per germline, CDR1 SGHTA and CDR2 FQGTGA. Trimming shortened V by 5 bases and J by 6 bases, and 11 bases separated the two germline ends. The CDR3 contains 12 residues.